Each of the 9 T cell receptor beta chains below was sequenced from the same sample in a study of cytomegalovirus exposure and HLA in healthy donors. The PCR used 60 Vbeta and 13 Jbeta primers. The table came from immunoSEQ multiplex PCR; TCRdb's copy has only in-frame clones and leaves some out. The sample shows 150,000 or so clones, 75% to 85% of them seen only once. Input material: PBMCs. These receptors came from a female donor in good health and CMV-seronegative.

This clone showed up just once. DNA of the CDR3: TGTGCCAGCAGCTTGTATCAGGGGGCGCCGATTGGCTATGGCTACACCTTC. Translated, it gives CASSLYQGAPIGYGYTF. The V and J genes are TRBV5-6 and TRBJ1-2; 8 bases agree with TRBD1. The CDR3 consists of 17 residues. Germline V gives CDR1 SGHDT, CDR2 YYEEEE. The ends lost 1 base at V and 4 bases at J; junction bases unmatched: 12.

This clone appeared a single time. Mismatch with germline at one junction end may stem from a read error. The genes are TRBV25-1 and TRBJ2-2; 10 bases line up with TRBD1. Looked up from germline, CDR1 is MGHDK and CDR2 is SYGVNS. The CDR3 spans 14 residues. The CDR3, as DNA: TGTGCCAGCAGGACAGGGGGCCGGACCGGGAAGCTGTTTTTT. Its protein is CASRTGGRTGKLFF.

The chain combines TRBV4-3 with TRBJ1-4; TRBD1 is a possible D gene (5 bases). The CDR3 totals 17 residues. CDR1 is LGHNA, CDR2 YSLEER, per germline. V lost 0 bases and J lost 4, with 15 bases in between. CDR3 DNA: TGCGCCAGCAGCCAAGACGGGGGGTCATGGAATAATGAAAAACTGTTTTTT. Translation: CASSQDGGSWNNEKLFF.

The chain recombines TRBV5-4 with TRBJ2-3, with D possibly TRBD2 on 5 matching bases. The CDR3 length is 13 residues. The germline gives CDR1 SGHNT, CDR2 YYREEE (reference sequence). Trimming stripped 2 bases from V and 5 bases from J, with 9 bases between. The CDR3 nucleotides are TGTGCCAGCAGCTTTTTCGGGGAAGATACGCAGTATTTT. Its translation: CASSFFGEDTQYF. Using reference TRBV5-4 and TRBJ2-3 for the parts outside the CDR3, the full variable domain is ETGVTQSPTHLIKTRGQQVTLRCSSQSGHNTVSWYQQALGQGPQFIFQYYREEENGRGNFPPRFSGLQFPNYSSELNVNALELDDSALYLCASSFFGEDTQYFGPGTRLTVL.

This clone was seen a handful of times. The CDR3 spells CASSNRDRGRNSPLHF. The CDR3 bases are TGTGCCAGTAGTAACCGGGACAGGGGACGGAATTCACCCCTCCACTTT. This chain joins TRBV19 and TRBJ1-6, with 10 bases aligning to TRBD1. V shed 4 bases and J 7 bases; nucleotides not matched to a gene: 7. The CDR3 has 16 residues. The germline CDR1 and CDR2 sequences are LNHDA and SQIVND (reference sequence). The full variable domain, in which reference TRBV19 and TRBJ1-6 provide the parts outside the CDR3, is DGGITQSPKYLFRKEGQNVTLSCEQNLNHDAMYWYRQDPGQGLRLIYYSQIVNDFQKGDIAEGYSVSREKKESFPLTVTSAQKNPTAFYLCASSNRDRGRNSPLHFGNGTRLTVT.

V is TRBV5-5 and J is TRBJ2-7, with a weak D call TRBD1 (5 bases). Trimming pared 2 bases from V and 6 bases from J, leaving 12 bases between. The germline gives CDR1 SGHKS, CDR2 YYEKEE (reference sequence). The CDR3 extends over 13 amino acids. In DNA form, the CDR3 reads TGTGCCAGCAGCTTACCCAGGGCGACCGAGCAGTACTTC. Translation: CASSLPRATEQYF. Variable domain in full (rest from reference TRBV5-5 and TRBJ2-7): DAGVTQSPTHLIKTRGQQVTLRCSPISGHKSVSWYQQVLGQGPQFIFQYYEKEERGRGNFPDRFSARQFPNYSSELNVNALLLGDSALYLCASSLPRATEQYFGPGTRLTVT.

V gene TRBV4-1 combines with J gene TRBJ2-3; 7 nucleotides agree with TRBD2. CDR1 is MGHRA and CDR2 is YSYEKL in the germline V gene. V lost 0 bases to trimming and J lost 6 bases; unmatched junction nucleotides: 9. The CDR3 extends over 16 amino acids. CDR3 region: CASSQDRGRVQDTQYF. The CDR3 region has the DNA TGCGCCAGCAGCCAAGATCGGGGGAGGGTACAGGATACGCAGTATTTT.

A few counts support this clone. CDR3 sequence reads: CASSTRGSPTYEQYF. CDR3 DNA sequence: TGTGCCAGCAGTACCAGAGGATCTCCAACTTACGAGCAGTACTTC. This chain links TRBV2 with TRBJ2-7; D gene unclear. Per the germline V gene, CDR1 is SNHLY and CDR2 is FYNNEI. This CDR3 has 15 residues. Trimming left V 5 bases short and J 4 bases short, with 18 bases between. Based on the CDR3 plus reference TRBV2 and TRBJ2-7, the full variable domain is EPEVTQTPSHQVTQMGQEVILRCVPISNHLYFYWYRQILGQKVEFLVSFYNNEISEKSEIFDDQFSVERPDGSNFTLKIRSTKLEDSAMYFCASSTRGSPTYEQYFGPGTRLTVT.

The chain couples TRBV4-2 to TRBJ2-5; 11 positions agree with TRBD2. Germline lookup yields CDR1 LGHNA and CDR2 YNFKEQ. Trimming cost V 0 bases and J 4 bases; bases outside gene matches: 7. This CDR3 has 17 amino acids. The CDR3 spells CASSQDLLAGGRETQYF. The CDR3 DNA sequence: TGTGCCAGCAGCCAAGATCTCCTAGCGGGGGGCAGAGAGACCCAGTACTTC.